These T cell receptor beta chains were read from a single sample in a study of kidney transplant recipient with SARS-CoV-2 infection. TCRdb re-analysed the reads in MiXCR, keeping a single row per CDR3 protein. The sample has approximately 240,000 distinct CDR3 sequences, 25% to 35% seen once; the top ten hold about 7%. This material consisted of a blood sample, taken at baseline and between days 110 and 120 from a kidney transplant recipient. These receptors were obtained from a male patient aged 30 to 39 who had COVID-19 and was a kidney transplant recipient. The T cells may come from the graft donor. CDR3s include the opening cysteine and the closing phenylalanine or tryptophan. Some rows have no size entry. The others give once, few or many, or a class for an expanded clone.

v_gene: TRBV12-3/TRBV12-4; abundance: many; CDR3aa: CASSLTWSHNEQFF
v_gene: TRBV19; abundance: few; CDR3aa: CASSMITSTDTQYF
v_gene: TRBV5-1; abundance: many; CDR3aa: CASSLVGLNEQFF
v_gene: TRBV19; abundance: .; CDR3aa: CASSIIGSYNEQFF
v_gene: TRBV6-9; abundance: many; CDR3aa: CASSDNPPYGKTYGYTF
v_gene: TRBV4-3; abundance: many; CDR3aa: CASSPSGRLAGSYEQYF
v_gene: TRBV5-6; abundance: many; CDR3aa: CASSFSLAEPRRSSYNEQFF
v_gene: TRBV4-1; abundance: few; CDR3aa: CASSQTDPGLASSYEQYF
v_gene: TRBV5-1; abundance: .; CDR3aa: CASSLDGFGLKTEAFF
v_gene: TRBV6-4; abundance: many; CDR3aa: CASSRLYSHGKTYGYTF
v_gene: TRBV20-1; abundance: .; CDR3aa: CSARDLLQGNKNVQYF
v_gene: TRBV6-5; abundance: many; CDR3aa: CASSNRGTVTEAFF
v_gene: TRBV7-9; abundance: many; CDR3aa: CASTASDTEAFF
v_gene: TRBV11-2; abundance: medium-sized; CDR3aa: CASRSNTGTGDRIAYEQYF
v_gene: TRBV18; abundance: many; CDR3aa: CASRKGERYEQYF
v_gene: TRBV7-9; abundance: many; CDR3aa: CASSHWTGKSVQYF
v_gene: TRBV2; abundance: many; CDR3aa: CASSVGTGETDTQYF
v_gene: TRBV27; abundance: many; CDR3aa: CASSLLGRGVSVSGNTIYF
v_gene: TRBV3-1; abundance: many; CDR3aa: CASSHFDPISFSETQYF
v_gene: TRBV5-1; abundance: many; CDR3aa: CASSPDRASYEQYF
v_gene: TRBV10-3; abundance: many; CDR3aa: CAISESRTGSGEKLFF
v_gene: TRBV6-6; abundance: many; CDR3aa: CASSRDGGGRKTYGYTF
v_gene: TRBV5-5; abundance: many; CDR3aa: CASSPRRTGMNEQYF
v_gene: TRBV24-1; abundance: many; CDR3aa: CATSGLRGSANQPQHF
v_gene: TRBV5-1; abundance: many; CDR3aa: CASSLGTEDQPQHF
v_gene: TRBV5-1; abundance: .; CDR3aa: CASSIRLDSTDTQYF
v_gene: TRBV7-8; abundance: many; CDR3aa: CASSVHKFTRKTYGYTF
v_gene: TRBV28; abundance: many; CDR3aa: CASSLSGRGTNEQFF
v_gene: TRBV3-1; abundance: many; CDR3aa: CASSGGCPISIRTEAFF
v_gene: TRBV7-3; abundance: .; CDR3aa: CASSHSAGGYNEQFF
v_gene: TRBV12-3/TRBV12-4; abundance: many; CDR3aa: CASSDASTAGKTYGYTF
v_gene: TRBV5-1; abundance: .; CDR3aa: CASSLGVGGNLSTDMQYF
v_gene: TRBV6-2/TRBV6-3; abundance: many; CDR3aa: CASSYASGKETQYF
v_gene: TRBV24-1; abundance: many; CDR3aa: CATSADVSTRKTYGYTF
v_gene: TRBV8-2; abundance: many; CDR3aa: CGSGAHDSRKTYGYTF
v_gene: TRBV5-1; abundance: many; CDR3aa: CASSVTGRTEAFF
v_gene: TRBV19; abundance: many; CDR3aa: CASSISIANEQFF
v_gene: TRBV2; abundance: .; CDR3aa: CARSDQWNTEAFF
v_gene: TRBV11-2; abundance: many; CDR3aa: CASSLGGHEQYF
v_gene: TRBV7-7; abundance: many; CDR3aa: CASSMKSKCRKTYGYTF
v_gene: TRBV11-3; abundance: few; CDR3aa: CASSLGGSRYNEQFF
v_gene: TRBV11-2; abundance: few; CDR3aa: CASSLDEAAYNEQFF
v_gene: TRBV19; abundance: once; CDR3aa: CASTHTPGQTSRDCTF
v_gene: TRBV3-1; abundance: many; CDR3aa: CASSSEYTLRKTYGYTF
v_gene: TRBV6-6; abundance: many; CDR3aa: CASSYSGVAGELFF
v_gene: TRBV15; abundance: many; CDR3aa: CATSRDRPGNTIYF
v_gene: TRBV18; abundance: many; CDR3aa: CASSPLTTGWGVNTEAFF
v_gene: TRBV9; abundance: many; CDR3aa: CASGDRYSRKTYGYTF
v_gene: TRBV7-2; abundance: many; CDR3aa: CASSLVPAAGEQYF
v_gene: TRBV8-2; abundance: many; CDR3aa: CGSKVNDSRKTYGYTF
v_gene: TRBV12-3/TRBV12-4; abundance: many; CDR3aa: CASSTREGAIGETQYF
v_gene: TRBV18; abundance: many; CDR3aa: CASSQGPSGRFSNEQFF
v_gene: TRBV29-1; abundance: many; CDR3aa: CSVSIGTSGYEQYF
v_gene: TRBV6-1; abundance: many; CDR3aa: CASSESIQSTDTQYF
v_gene: TRBV3-1; abundance: many; CDR3aa: CASSINNPISIRTEAFF